The sequence of this T cell receptor (beta chain) was determined in a study of cytomegalovirus exposure and HLA in healthy donors. A word on this clone: What it binds is unknown.

Study results and caveats: A list of approximately 150 TCR beta chains associated with cytomegalovirus was given.

The CDR3 consists of 14 residues. V was trimmed by 5 bases and J by 0 bases, leaving 11 bases between them. Germline V gene sequence: CDR1 SGHVS, CDR2 FQNEAQ. Repertoires were generated with immunoSEQ multiplex PCR, while TCRdb's copy carries only in-frame clones and drops some. The sample shows 60,000 or so clones, 85% to 95% of them seen only once. This sequence joins TRBV7-8 and TRBJ2-7; D is unclear. This TCR came from a young man in good health and CMV-seronegative. Material: PBMCs. The CDR3 loop reads CASSHGEDSYEQYF. CDR3 bases: TGTGCCAGCAGCCACGGAGAGGACTCCTACGAGCAGTACTTC.